This T cell receptor beta chain was sequenced during a study of blood T cell repertoires in COVID-19. TCRdb's table, derived via immunoSEQ multiplex PCR, lists solely in-frame clones and lacks some. The repertoire holds fewer than 350,000 clones, with 80% to 90% as singletons. V was pared by 6 bases and J by 6 bases, with 12 bases between. CDR3 length: 12 residues. From germline, CDR1 is LGHNT and CDR2 FRNRAP. The J gene is TRBJ2-7, the V gene TRBV12-5; tentative D call: TRBD2 (5 bases). This receptor was obtained from a woman aged 25 to 39 with COVID-19, enrolled during active disease. Sequencing was done on a sample of peripheral blood. In nucleotides, the CDR3 is TGTGCTAGTGGGCCCGGACTGTTCGAGCAGTACTTC. As protein: CASGPGLFEQYF.